A selection of T cell receptor beta chains follows, all from one sample in a study of T cell responses to AZD1222 COVID-19 vaccine. Method: immunoSEQ multiplex PCR; TCRdb's copy keeps in-frame clones and lacks some. The sample includes roughly 77,000 clones, roughly 90% of them seen just once. This specimen was peripheral blood, taken on day 0 of AZD1222 vaccination. Source of these receptors: an adult in good health. CDR3s include the opening cysteine and the closing phenylalanine or tryptophan. D genes are given only for firm matches. Rows may omit the clone size; those that give it use once, few, many or a size class.

V gene	clone size	D gene	J gene	CDR3 DNA	CDR3 protein
TRBV21-1	-	-	TRBJ1-5	TGTGCCAGCAGCAAAGGGGCAGGTCGCGGTCAGCCCCAGCATTTT	CASSKGAGRGQPQHF
TRBV4-3	-	-	TRBJ2-1	TGCGCCAGCAGCCAAGATTTCGCGGGGCGGAACAATGAGCAGTTCTTC	CASSQDFAGRNNEQFF
TRBV3-1/TRBV3-2	once	TRBD1	TRBJ1-1	TGTGCCAGCAGCCAGATTGGGACAGGCACTGAAGCTTTCTTT	CASSQIGTGTEAFF
TRBV28	-	-	TRBJ1-2	TGTGCCAGCAGGGCTCAGGGCGAATATGGCTACACCTTC	CASRAQGEYGYTF
TRBV7-2	-	-	TRBJ1-2	TGTGCCAGCACCCGAGAGTTGTCCTATGGCTACACCTTC	CASTRELSYGYTF
TRBV4-1	-	TRBD2	TRBJ2-3	TGCGCCAGCAGCCCTCAGGAGCGGGGTTCTTCAGATACGCAGTATTTT	CASSPQERGSSDTQYF
TRBV29-1	-	-	TRBJ1-1	TGCAGCGCTAACATAAACATGAACACTGAAGCTTTCTTT	CSANINMNTEAFF
TRBV10-3	once	-	TRBJ1-2	TGTGCCATCAGGGGGACCTCCTTGGGCTACACCTTC	CAIRGTSLGYTF
TRBV6-2/TRBV6-3	-	-	TRBJ2-7	TGTGCCAGCAGTTACCCCCTGCAGGGACCCGAGCAGTACTTC	CASSYPLQGPEQYF
TRBV10-2	-	-	TRBJ1-1	TGCGCCAGCAGTCCAGGTTTCACTGAAGCTTTCTTT	CASSPGFTEAFF
TRBV2	-	TRBD1	TRBJ1-6	TGTGCCAGCAGCGGGACAGGGAAAAATTCACCCCTCCACTTT	CASSGTGKNSPLHF
TRBV5-1	once	TRBD1	TRBJ2-5	TGCGCCAGCAGCCTACAGGGGAGAGAGACCCAGTACTTC	CASSLQGRETQYF
TRBV5-1	once	TRBD2	TRBJ2-3	TGCGCCAGCAGCTTGGCCAGGGCTAGCGGGAGCACAGATACGCAGTATTTT	CASSLARASGSTDTQYF
TRBV2	-	TRBD2	TRBJ2-2	TGTGCCAGCACCCCGGGACTAGCGGGGGGCCCCGCGAACACCGGGGAGCTGTTTTTT	CASTPGLAGGPANTGELFF
TRBV18	-	-	TRBJ2-2	TGTGCCAGCTCACCAGGGCCCGGGGAGCTGTTTTTT	CASSPGPGELFF
TRBV27	-	-	TRBJ2-5	TGTGCCAGCAGTTTTGATTTGGGGACCAGGGGAGAGACCCAGTACTTC	CASSFDLGTRGETQYF
TRBV7-9	-	-	TRBJ1-2	TGTGCCAGCAGCTTAGGACCGCAATCCGGCTACACCTTC	CASSLGPQSGYTF
TRBV7-9	once	TRBD1	TRBJ1-5	TGTGCCAGCAGCCCGCAGGGGGCAGTAAATCAGCCCCAGCATTTT	CASSPQGAVNQPQHF
TRBV19	-	-	TRBJ1-1	TGTGCCAGTAGTATCATGGGGACGGCCATTTACACTGAAGCTTTCTTT	CASSIMGTAIYTEAFF
TRBV12-3/TRBV12-4	once	-	TRBJ2-3	TGTGCCAGCCGCTTTACTAGCACAGATACGCAGTATTTT	CASRFTSTDTQYF
TRBV7-2	-	TRBD1	TRBJ1-4	TGTGCCAGCAGCGTCGACAGGGGCAGATTAGAAAAACTGTTTTTT	CASSVDRGRLEKLFF
TRBV7-9	-	-	TRBJ1-1	TGTGCCAGCAGCTTAGATGGACCTGAAGCTTTCTTT	CASSLDGPEAFF
TRBV27	-	-	TRBJ1-2	TGTGCCAGCAGTTTATACGCAGGGTCCTATGGCTACACCTTC	CASSLYAGSYGYTF
TRBV28	-	-	TRBJ1-5	TGTGCCAGCAGGGACTCTAGCAATCAGCCCCAGCATTTT	CASRDSSNQPQHF
TRBV19	once	-	TRBJ1-5	TGTGCCAGTAATTCCAGGGATAGCAATCAGCCCCAGCATTTT	CASNSRDSNQPQHF